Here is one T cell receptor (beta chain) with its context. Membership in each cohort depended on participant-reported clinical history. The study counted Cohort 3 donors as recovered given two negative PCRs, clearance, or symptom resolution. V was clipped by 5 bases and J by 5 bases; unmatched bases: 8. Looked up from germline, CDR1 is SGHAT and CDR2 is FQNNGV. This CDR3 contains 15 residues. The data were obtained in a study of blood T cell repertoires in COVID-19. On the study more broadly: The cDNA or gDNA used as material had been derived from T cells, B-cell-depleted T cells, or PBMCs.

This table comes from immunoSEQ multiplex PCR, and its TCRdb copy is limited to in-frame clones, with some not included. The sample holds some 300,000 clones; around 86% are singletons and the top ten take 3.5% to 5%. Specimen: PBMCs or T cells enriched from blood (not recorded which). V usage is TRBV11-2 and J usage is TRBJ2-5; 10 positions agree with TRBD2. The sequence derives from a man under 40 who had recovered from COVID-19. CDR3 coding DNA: TGTGCCAGCAGCCAGCTACGGACTAGCGGCGAGACCCAGTACTTC. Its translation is CASSQLRTSGETQYF.